This T cell receptor beta chain originates from a study of blood T cell repertoires in COVID-19. On the study more broadly: Some COVID-19 samples were acute and others convalescent; all came from the United States, Italy and Spain. T cells, B-cell-depleted T cells, or PBMCs supplied cDNA or gDNA.

Authors' analysis steps: From reference gene primer amplification, estimates of nucleated cell counts were derived. Here immunoSEQ multiplex PCR was the method, and the copy in TCRdb shows in-frame clones only, minus some. The DNA gave D and trimming, while V, J and clone size come from that table. This sample has about 110,000 clones, with 70% to 90% found just once. The CDR3 contains 13 residues. The V end was cut by 3 bases, the J end by 12 bases, with 14 bases between. Sequencing input: peripheral blood. The receptor was derived from a woman in her 70s who had recovered from COVID-19. The chain is built from TRBV23-1 and TRBJ1-4, with no clear D. TRBV23-1 carries the ORF label, with uncertain function. CDR3 residues: CASSQSKEVQLFF. Written as DNA, the CDR3 is TGCGCCAGCAGTCAGTCCAAAGAGGTTCAACTGTTTTTT.